This T cell receptor (beta chain) was identified in a study of blood T cell repertoires in COVID-19. Across the study: Specimens from acute and convalescent COVID-19 originated in the United States, Italy and Spain. PBMCs, B-cell-depleted T cells, or T cells provided the cDNA or gDNA that made up the material.

The V gene lost 6 bases and the J gene lost 4 bases, with 12 bases spanning the gap. The CDR3 spans 13 residues. Germline V gene lookup returns CDR1 MNHEY and CDR2 SVGAGI. As processed by the authors: Amplification from reference gene primers served as the basis for estimated nucleated cell counts. Libraries were prepared by immunoSEQ multiplex PCR; TCRdb keeps only in-frame clonotypes and omits some of them. The V and J calls and clone size are taken from that table; D and trimming were inferred from the DNA. The sample contains tens of thousands of clones, 85% of which appear only once. The gene calls are TRBV6-5 and TRBJ1-2, with D possibly being TRBD1 (6 bases). This clonotype was obtained from a human donor with acute or convalescent COVID-19. The donor label of this sample is uncertain. Sequencing used peripheral blood. CDR3 protein: CASRTSRGYGYTF. CDR3 nucleotides: TGTGCCAGCAGGACGTCCAGGGGCTATGGCTACACCTTC.